This TCR beta chain was sequenced in a study of T cells in Graves' hyperthyroidism and ophthalmopathy. Germline CDR1 reads SQVTM; CDR2 reads ANQGSEA. Trimming cost V 3 bases and J 2 bases; bases outside gene matches: 3. The CDR3 totals 14 residues. Graves' hyperthyroidism was deemed stable absent ophthalmopathy progression within 18 months. Patients aged 18 to 65 had newly diagnosed hyperthyroidism of under 2 months' duration. Patients were excluded for uncontrolled infection, other autoimmune disease, pregnancy or lactation. On the basis of clinical symptoms, serum thyroxine and TRAb, thyroid ultrasound and orbital computed tomography, diagnoses were made. What was amplified from RNA transcripts were TCR beta CDR3 regions. HTBI primers were used for first-round RT-PCR of the TCR CDR3. TCRdb re-derived calls from the multiplex PCR reads in MiXCR, one entry per CDR3 protein. This sample has 800,000 or so distinct CDR3 sequences, with about two fifths found just once.

The TCR was taken from a man younger than 35 with Graves' hyperthyroidism. The chain carries TRBV29-1 and TRBJ2-7; 11 nucleotides agree with TRBD1. The sample comprised blood. The CDR3 sequence: CSVDRTGGPYEQYF. The DNA of the CDR3 is TGCAGCGTTGACCGGACAGGGGGCCCCTACGAGCAGTACTTC.